The clone carrying this TCR beta chain has more than one count but fewer than ten. This sample is part of a study of beta chain features in type 1 diabetes. About the study: Examined across all samples were about 99,000,000 sorted cells.

After removal of 5 bases from V and 5 bases from J, the junction contained 8 bases not matched to a gene. The CDR3 is 15 amino acids. Germline V gene data show CDR1 as LNHNV and CDR2 as YYDKDF (reference sequence). TCRB transcripts that were expressed got sequenced, as all of the isolated RNA had been reverse transcribed. Assay used: immunoSEQ multiplex PCR; TCRdb lists only in-frame clones, some missing. Here the sample spans some 150,000 clones, about 10% being singletons. Sorted CD4+ subsets: naive, central memory, regulatory, stem cell-like memory (CD45RO/CCR7/CD25/CD127/CD95/CD27 panel). V usage is TRBV15 and J usage is TRBJ1-5; 8 bases are a match to TRBD1. The clonotype was recovered from a young man in good health. Sequencing input: naive CD4+ T cells from blood. The CDR3 DNA reads as TGTGCCACCAGCTGGGACAGGTTTGAAGATCAGCCCCAGCATTTT. It translates to CATSWDRFEDQPQHF.